This is a list of T cell receptor beta chains from one sample in a study of cytomegalovirus exposure and HLA in healthy donors. The data were produced by immunoSEQ multiplex PCR, yet TCRdb's version contains in-frame clones alone and is incomplete. The sample has 75,000 to 95,000 clones, just under 90% seen once. The sample consisted of PBMCs. These receptors came from a man aged 18 to 29 in good health and CMV-seronegative. Each CDR3 is given with its conserved first and last residue. The D gene is left open where the match is weak. Clone size is stated in some rows and not others, as once, few, many or a class when expanded.

TRBD1	TRBV18	TRBJ2-3	.	CASSQGTGKEDTQYF	TGTGCCAGCTCACAAGGGACAGGAAAAGAAGATACGCAGTATTTT
.	TRBV19	TRBJ2-6	.	CASSRARQGANVLTF	TGTGCCAGTAGTAGGGCCAGGCAAGGGGCCAACGTCCTGACTTTC
TRBD2	TRBV28	TRBJ2-7	.	CASSARVGAGGSEQYF	TGTGCCAGCAGCGCCCGGGTGGGTGCGGGAGGCAGCGAGCAGTACTTC
TRBD2	TRBV2	TRBJ2-2	.	CASDPTSGTGELFF	TGTGCCAGCGACCCGACTAGCGGGACCGGGGAGCTGTTTTTT
TRBD2	TRBV6-5	TRBJ2-5	.	CASSPRRTSQETQYF	TGTGCCAGCAGTCCCCGTCGGACTAGCCAAGAGACCCAGTACTTC
.	TRBV19	TRBJ1-5	.	CASSIAGGREQPQHF	TGTGCCAGTAGTATAGCCGGGGGGCGTGAACAGCCCCAGCATTTT
TRBD2	TRBV9	TRBJ2-3	.	CASSVDSYGRARDTQYF	TGTGCCAGCAGCGTAGATTCATACGGGAGGGCCCGCGATACGCAGTATTTT
.	TRBV6-5	TRBJ2-1	.	CASSRSYNEQFF	TGTGCCAGCAGCCGGAGTTACAATGAGCAGTTCTTC
TRBD1	TRBV28	TRBJ1-1	.	CASSFETGKAEAFF	TGTGCCAGCAGTTTCGAGACAGGGAAGGCTGAAGCTTTCTTT
TRBD2	TRBV7-9	TRBJ2-5	.	CASSLSGAREAQYF	TGTGCCAGCAGCTTAAGCGGGGCCAGGGAGGCCCAGTACTTC
TRBD2	TRBV27	TRBJ2-3	.	CASRLSRLGTSGAASTDTQYF	TGTGCCAGCAGGCTATCCCGGTTAGGGACTAGCGGGGCCGCTAGCACAGATACGCAGTATTTT
.	TRBV7-2	TRBJ2-7	.	CASSLEARVPNEQYF	TGTGCCAGCAGCTTAGAGGCCAGGGTCCCTAACGAGCAGTACTTC
.	TRBV2	TRBJ1-1	.	CASFGGFGHPTEAFF	TGTGCCAGCTTCGGTGGATTTGGACACCCCACTGAAGCTTTCTTT
.	TRBV1	TRBJ1-1	.	CTRTSTSLCRTGDLSTEAFF	TGCACCAGGACAAGTACCTCCCTATGCCGGACAGGGGACTTGAGCACTGAAGCTTTCTTT
.	TRBV19	TRBJ1-2	.	CASSQKGDHGYTF	TGTGCCAGTAGCCAGAAGGGGGACCATGGCTACACCTTC
TRBD2	TRBV11-3	TRBJ2-1	.	CASSLDGTGGSYNEQFF	TGTGCCAGCAGCTTAGATGGGACGGGAGGCTCCTACAATGAGCAGTTCTTC
TRBD1	TRBV7-9	TRBJ1-4	.	CASSLGGGREKLFF	TGTGCCAGCAGCTTAGGAGGGGGCAGGGAAAAACTGTTTTTT
TRBD2	TRBV7-9	TRBJ2-5	.	CASSHSGRQETQYF	TGTGCCAGCAGCCATAGCGGGAGACAAGAGACCCAGTACTTC
.	TRBV9	TRBJ1-1	.	CASSVATGGVTEAFF	TGTGCCAGCAGCGTAGCTACGGGGGGGGTCACTGAAGCTTTCTTT
.	TRBV19	TRBJ2-3	.	CASGTFSTDTQYF	TGTGCCAGTGGGACTTTTAGCACAGATACGCAGTATTTT
.	TRBV4-1	TRBJ1-5	.	CASSQQRLGPWGEQPQHF	TGCGCCAGCAGCCAACAGCGACTAGGACCATGGGGAGAACAGCCCCAGCATTTT
.	TRBV5-1	TRBJ2-2	.	CASSLVEGRTGELFF	TGCGCCAGCAGCTTGGTCGAGGGCCGCACCGGGGAGCTGTTTTTT
.	TRBV7-2	TRBJ2-6	.	CASSLTNSGANVLTF	TGTGCCAGCAGCTTAACTAACTCTGGGGCCAACGTCCTGACTTTC
TRBD2	TRBV11-3	TRBJ2-3	.	CASSPGLAGLTDTQYF	TGTGCCAGCAGCCCGGGACTAGCGGGACTCACAGATACGCAGTATTTT
.	TRBV28	TRBJ2-7	.	CASSSRPMGASYEQYF	TGTGCCAGCAGTTCCCGCCCTATGGGGGCCTCCTACGAGCAGTACTTC
.	TRBV30	TRBJ2-1	.	CAWGGTEQFF	TGTGCCTGGGGGGGGACCGAGCAGTTCTTC
.	TRBV6-6	TRBJ2-5	.	CASSSKEITGLETQYF	TGTGCCAGCAGCTCAAAGGAAATTACAGGGCTGGAGACCCAGTACTTC
TRBD1	TRBV6-1	TRBJ1-1	.	CASSELQGVVVTEAFF	TGTGCCAGCAGTGAACTACAGGGGGTTGTCGTCACTGAAGCTTTCTTT
TRBD2	TRBV28	TRBJ2-3	once	CASKAGGGGRDTQYF	TGTGCCAGCAAAGCGGGAGGGGGTGGGCGGGATACGCAGTATTTT
.	TRBV20-1	TRBJ2-7	.	CSAREATKQYF	TGCAGTGCTAGAGAGGCAACTAAGCAGTACTTC
.	TRBV5-8	TRBJ1-5	.	CASSLDSNSNQPQHF	TGTGCCAGCAGCTTGGACAGCAATAGCAATCAGCCCCAGCATTTT
TRBD1	TRBV5-1	TRBJ2-1	.	CASSVFTGTGGNEQFF	TGCGCCAGCAGCGTCTTCACCGGGACAGGGGGCAATGAGCAGTTCTTC
.	TRBV21-1	TRBJ2-5	.	CASSKGGLKREVRETQYF	TGTGCCAGCAGCAAAGGTGGTCTAAAGCGGGAGGTGAGAGAGACCCAGTACTTC
.	TRBV9	TRBJ2-3	.	CASSRVQDTQYF	TGTGCCAGCAGCCGGGTTCAAGATACGCAGTATTTT
TRBD2	TRBV6-1	TRBJ2-1	.	CASSEVGTSANEQFF	TGTGCCAGCAGTGAAGTAGGGACTAGCGCCAATGAGCAGTTCTTC
TRBD1	TRBV18	TRBJ1-2	.	CASSLDRESNYGYTF	TGTGCCAGCTCACTCGACAGGGAGAGTAACTATGGCTACACCTTC
.	TRBV11-2	TRBJ2-2	.	CASKKLSSTGELFF	TGTGCCAGCAAAAAGCTATCATCGACCGGGGAGCTGTTTTTT
TRBD1	TRBV6-6	TRBJ1-5	.	CASSLEGAGNQPQHF	TGTGCCAGCAGCCTCGAGGGGGCTGGCAATCAGCCCCAGCATTTT
TRBD1	TRBV11-2	TRBJ2-5	.	CASRGRDRSKETQYF	TGTGCCAGCAGGGGGCGGGACAGGTCAAAAGAGACCCAGTACTTC
TRBD1	TRBV4-3	TRBJ1-2	.	CASGLIPRTGAVYGYTF	TGCGCCAGTGGGTTGATCCCGCGGACAGGGGCGGTTTATGGCTACACCTTC
.	TRBV19	TRBJ1-5	.	CASTGQGNQPQHF	TGTGCCAGTACCGGTCAGGGCAATCAGCCCCAGCATTTT
.	TRBV5-8	TRBJ2-7	.	CASSLELVGPYEQYF	TGTGCCAGCAGCTTGGAACTAGTTGGACCCTACGAGCAGTACTTC
.	TRBV6-5	TRBJ1-1	once	CASSYGGRNTEAFF	TGTGCCAGCAGTTACGGGGGCCGGAACACTGAAGCTTTCTTT
TRBD2	TRBV10-3	TRBJ2-7	.	CAISEGKFRTSGSSYEQYF	TGTGCCATCAGTGAGGGGAAATTTCGGACTAGCGGGAGCTCCTACGAGCAGTACTTC
.	TRBV6-5	TRBJ1-4	.	CASSYGTGEKLFF	TGTGCCAGCAGTTACGGAACGGGAGAAAAACTGTTTTTT
.	TRBV5-6	TRBJ2-1	.	CASSLRQVNEQFF	TGTGCCAGCAGCTTGCGGCAGGTCAATGAGCAGTTCTTC
TRBD2	TRBV5-1	TRBJ2-2	few	CASSSIPSGSWTGELFF	TGCGCCAGCAGCTCAATCCCTAGCGGGAGTTGGACCGGGGAGCTGTTTTTT
.	TRBV27	TRBJ2-1	.	CATRDSRLIGEQFF	TGTGCCACCAGGGACTCCCGATTAATCGGGGAGCAGTTCTTC
.	TRBV2	TRBJ2-1	.	CASSDPWGRRQFF	TGTGCCAGCAGTGATCCATGGGGGCGTAGGCAGTTCTTC
.	TRBV5-1	TRBJ2-7	.	CASSFSFSLDSSYEQYF	TGCGCCAGCAGCTTCTCCTTCTCTCTGGACAGTTCCTACGAGCAGTACTTC
.	TRBV5-1	TRBJ2-2	.	CASSLSVAGELFF	TGCGCCAGCAGCCTCTCGGTGGCCGGGGAGCTGTTTTTT